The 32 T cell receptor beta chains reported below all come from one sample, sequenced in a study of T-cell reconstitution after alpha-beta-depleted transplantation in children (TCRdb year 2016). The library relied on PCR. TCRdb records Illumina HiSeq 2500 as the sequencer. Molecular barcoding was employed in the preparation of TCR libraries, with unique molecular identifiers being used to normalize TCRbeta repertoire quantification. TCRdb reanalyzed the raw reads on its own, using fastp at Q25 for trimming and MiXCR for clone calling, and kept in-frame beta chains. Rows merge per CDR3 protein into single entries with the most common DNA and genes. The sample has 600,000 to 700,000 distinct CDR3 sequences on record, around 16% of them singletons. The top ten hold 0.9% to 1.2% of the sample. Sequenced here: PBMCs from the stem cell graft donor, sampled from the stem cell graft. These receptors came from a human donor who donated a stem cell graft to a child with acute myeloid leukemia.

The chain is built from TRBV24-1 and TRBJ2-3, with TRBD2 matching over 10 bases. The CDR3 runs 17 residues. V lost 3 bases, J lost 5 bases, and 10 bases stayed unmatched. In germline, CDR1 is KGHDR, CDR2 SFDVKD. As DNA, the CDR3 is TGTGCCACCAGTGATCATACTAAGCGGGGGGGCCGAGATACGCAGTATTTT. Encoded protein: CATSDHTKRGGRDTQYF.

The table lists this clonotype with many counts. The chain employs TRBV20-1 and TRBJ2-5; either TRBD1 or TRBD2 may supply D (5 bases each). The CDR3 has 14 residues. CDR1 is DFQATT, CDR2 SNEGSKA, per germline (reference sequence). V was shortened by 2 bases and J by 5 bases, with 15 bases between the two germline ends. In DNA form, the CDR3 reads TGCAGTGCTAGAAGGGACCCCACCGGGGAGACCCAGTACTTC. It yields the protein CSARRDPTGETQYF.

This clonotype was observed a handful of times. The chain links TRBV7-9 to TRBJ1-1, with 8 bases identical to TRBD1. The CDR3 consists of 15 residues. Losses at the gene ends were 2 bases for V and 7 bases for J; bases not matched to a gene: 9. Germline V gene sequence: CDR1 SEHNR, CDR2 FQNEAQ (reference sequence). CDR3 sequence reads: CASSLQTTGAIEAFF. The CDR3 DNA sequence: TGTGCCAGCAGCTTACAAACGACAGGGGCGATTGAAGCTTTCTTT.

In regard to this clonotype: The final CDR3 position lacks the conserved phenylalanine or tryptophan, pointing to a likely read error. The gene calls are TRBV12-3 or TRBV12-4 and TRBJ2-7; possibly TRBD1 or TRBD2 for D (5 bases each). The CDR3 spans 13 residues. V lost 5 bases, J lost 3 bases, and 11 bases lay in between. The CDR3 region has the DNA TGTGCCAGCAGTCCGACGGGGCACTACGAGCAGTACTCC. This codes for CASSPTGHYEQYS.

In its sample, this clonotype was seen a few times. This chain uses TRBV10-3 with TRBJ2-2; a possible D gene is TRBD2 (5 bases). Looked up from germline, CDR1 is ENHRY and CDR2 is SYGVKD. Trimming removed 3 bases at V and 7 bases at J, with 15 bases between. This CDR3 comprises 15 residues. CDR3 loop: CAISDYTFGDGELFF. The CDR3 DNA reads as TGTGCCATCAGTGATTACACTTTCGGGGACGGGGAGCTGTTTTTT.

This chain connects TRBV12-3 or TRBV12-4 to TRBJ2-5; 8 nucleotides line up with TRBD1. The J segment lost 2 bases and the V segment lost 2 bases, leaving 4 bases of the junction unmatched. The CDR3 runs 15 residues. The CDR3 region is CASSLQGAWQETQYF. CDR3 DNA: TGTGCCAGCAGTTTACAGGGGGCTTGGCAAGAGACCCAGTACTTC.

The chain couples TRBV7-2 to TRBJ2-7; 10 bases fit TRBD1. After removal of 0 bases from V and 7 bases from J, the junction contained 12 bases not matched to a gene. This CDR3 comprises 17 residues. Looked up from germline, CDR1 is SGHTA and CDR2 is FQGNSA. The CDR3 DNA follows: TGTGCCAGCAGCTTAGCACCTCCGGGACAGGGGTTCGAGGAGCAGTACTTC. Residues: CASSLAPPGQGFEEQYF.

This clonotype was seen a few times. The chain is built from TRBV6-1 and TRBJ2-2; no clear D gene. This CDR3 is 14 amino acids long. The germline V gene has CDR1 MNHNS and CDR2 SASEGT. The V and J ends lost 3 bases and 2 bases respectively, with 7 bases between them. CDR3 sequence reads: CASSDAVNTGELFF. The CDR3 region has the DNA TGTGCCAGCAGTGACGCGGTAAACACCGGGGAGCTGTTTTTT.

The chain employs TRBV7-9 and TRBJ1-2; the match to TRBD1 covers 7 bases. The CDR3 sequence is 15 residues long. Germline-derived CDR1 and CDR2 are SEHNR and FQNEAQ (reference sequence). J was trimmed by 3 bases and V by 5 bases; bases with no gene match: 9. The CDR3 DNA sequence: TGTGCCAGCAGCCCAACCGGGACAGCTTACTATGGCTACACCTTC. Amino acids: CASSPTGTAYYGYTF.

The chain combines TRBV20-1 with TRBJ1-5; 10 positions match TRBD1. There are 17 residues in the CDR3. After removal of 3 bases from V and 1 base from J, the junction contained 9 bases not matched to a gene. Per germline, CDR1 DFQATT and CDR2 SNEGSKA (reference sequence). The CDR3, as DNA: TGCAGTGCTAGGGTGACAGGGGGCGCAAAGAGCAATCAGCCCCAGCATTTT. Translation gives CSARVTGGAKSNQPQHF.

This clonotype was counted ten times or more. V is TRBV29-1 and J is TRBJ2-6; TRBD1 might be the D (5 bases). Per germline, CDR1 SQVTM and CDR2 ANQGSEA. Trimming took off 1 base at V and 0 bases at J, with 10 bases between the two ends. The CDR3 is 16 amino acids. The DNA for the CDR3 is TGCAGCGTTGAAGGGACACAGGACTCTGGGGCCAACGTCCTGACTTTC. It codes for CSVEGTQDSGANVLTF.

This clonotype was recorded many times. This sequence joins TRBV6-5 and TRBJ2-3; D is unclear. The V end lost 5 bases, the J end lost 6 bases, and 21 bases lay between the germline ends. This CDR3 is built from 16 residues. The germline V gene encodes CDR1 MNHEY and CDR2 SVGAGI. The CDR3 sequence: CASSLTPGPRSDTQYF. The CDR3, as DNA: TGTGCCAGCAGTCTAACTCCGGGCCCCAGGTCGGATACGCAGTATTTT.

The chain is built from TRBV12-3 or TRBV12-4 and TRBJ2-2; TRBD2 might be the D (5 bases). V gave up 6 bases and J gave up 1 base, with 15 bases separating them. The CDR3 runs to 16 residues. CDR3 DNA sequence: TGTGCCAGCAGCCTAGCCTCGACGGGGAACACCGGGGAGCTGTTTTTT. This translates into CASSLASTGNTGELFF.

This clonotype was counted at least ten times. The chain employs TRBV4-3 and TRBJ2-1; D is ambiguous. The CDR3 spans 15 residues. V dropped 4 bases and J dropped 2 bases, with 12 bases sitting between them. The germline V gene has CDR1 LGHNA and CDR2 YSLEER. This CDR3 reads CASSRILGPYNEQFF. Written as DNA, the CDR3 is TGCGCCAGCAGCCGGATCCTTGGCCCCTACAATGAGCAGTTCTTC.

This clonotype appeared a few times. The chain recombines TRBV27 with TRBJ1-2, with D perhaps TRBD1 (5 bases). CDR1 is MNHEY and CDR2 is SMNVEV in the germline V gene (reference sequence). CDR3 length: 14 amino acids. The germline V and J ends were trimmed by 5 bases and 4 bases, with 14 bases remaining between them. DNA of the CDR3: TGTGCCAGCAGTGACAACCGGGGCCGCTATGGCTACACCTTC. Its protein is CASSDNRGRYGYTF.

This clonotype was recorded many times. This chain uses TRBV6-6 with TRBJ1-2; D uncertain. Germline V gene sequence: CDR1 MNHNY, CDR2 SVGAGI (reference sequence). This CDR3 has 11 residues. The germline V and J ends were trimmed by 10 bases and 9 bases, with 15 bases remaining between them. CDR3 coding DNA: TGTGCCACCCTTGGGAGGGCCCGCTACACCTTC. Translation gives CATLGRARYTF.

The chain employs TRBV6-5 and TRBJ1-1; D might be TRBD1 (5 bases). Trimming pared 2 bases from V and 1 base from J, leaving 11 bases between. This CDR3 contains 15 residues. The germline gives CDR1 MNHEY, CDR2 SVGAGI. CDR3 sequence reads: CASSYRDSRNTEAFF. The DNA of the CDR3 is TGTGCCAGCAGTTACCGTGACAGCCGGAACACTGAAGCTTTCTTT.

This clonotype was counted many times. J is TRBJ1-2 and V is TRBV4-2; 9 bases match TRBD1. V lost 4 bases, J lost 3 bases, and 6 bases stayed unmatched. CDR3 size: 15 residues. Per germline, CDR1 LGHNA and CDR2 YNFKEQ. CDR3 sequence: CASSPRTGADYGYTF. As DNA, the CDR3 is TGTGCCAGCAGCCCTCGGACAGGGGCGGACTATGGCTACACCTTC.

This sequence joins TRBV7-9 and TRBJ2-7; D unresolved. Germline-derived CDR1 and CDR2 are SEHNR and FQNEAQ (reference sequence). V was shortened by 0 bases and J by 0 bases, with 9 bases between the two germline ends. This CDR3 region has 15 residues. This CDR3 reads CASSLASLLSYEQYF. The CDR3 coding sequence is TGTGCCAGCAGCTTAGCGTCCTTACTCTCCTACGAGCAGTACTTC.

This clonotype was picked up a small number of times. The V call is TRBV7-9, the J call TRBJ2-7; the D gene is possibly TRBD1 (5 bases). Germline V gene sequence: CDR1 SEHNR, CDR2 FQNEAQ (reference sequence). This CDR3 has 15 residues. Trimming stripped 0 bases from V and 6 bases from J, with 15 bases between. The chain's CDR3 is CASSLAAGQVLEQYF. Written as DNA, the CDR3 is TGTGCCAGCAGCTTAGCGGCAGGGCAGGTTCTCGAGCAGTACTTC.

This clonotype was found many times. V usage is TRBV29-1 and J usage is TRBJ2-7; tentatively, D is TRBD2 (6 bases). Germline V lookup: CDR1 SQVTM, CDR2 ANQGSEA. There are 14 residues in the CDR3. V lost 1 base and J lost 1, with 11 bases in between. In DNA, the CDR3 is TGCAGCGTTGAAGTCACAAGCGGGTCCTACGAGCAGTACTTC. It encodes CSVEVTSGSYEQYF.

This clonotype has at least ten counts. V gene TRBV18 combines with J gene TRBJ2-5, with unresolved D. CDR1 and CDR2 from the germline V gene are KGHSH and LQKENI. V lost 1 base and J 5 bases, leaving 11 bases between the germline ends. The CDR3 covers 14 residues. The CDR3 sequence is CASSPQVRRETQYF. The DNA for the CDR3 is TGTGCCAGCTCACCACAAGTCCGGCGGGAGACCCAGTACTTC. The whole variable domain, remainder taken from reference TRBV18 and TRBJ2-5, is NAGVMQNPRHLVRRRGQEARLRCSPMKGHSHVYWYRQLPEEGLKFMVYLQKENIIDESGMPKERFSAEFPKEGPSILRIQQVVRGDSAAYFCASSPQVRRETQYFGPGTRLLVL.

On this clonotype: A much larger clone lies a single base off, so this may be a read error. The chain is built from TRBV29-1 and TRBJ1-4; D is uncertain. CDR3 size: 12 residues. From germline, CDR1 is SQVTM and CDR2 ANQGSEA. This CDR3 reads CSIEAEFEKLFF. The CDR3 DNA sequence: TGCAGCATTGAAGCTGAGTTCGAAAAACTGTTTTTT.

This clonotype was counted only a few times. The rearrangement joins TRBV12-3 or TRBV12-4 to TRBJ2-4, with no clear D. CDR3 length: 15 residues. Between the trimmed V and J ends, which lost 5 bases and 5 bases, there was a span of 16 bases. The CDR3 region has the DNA TGTGCCAGCAGTCCCACTCTAGTAAGCCAAAACATTCAGTACTTC. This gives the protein CASSPTLVSQNIQYF.

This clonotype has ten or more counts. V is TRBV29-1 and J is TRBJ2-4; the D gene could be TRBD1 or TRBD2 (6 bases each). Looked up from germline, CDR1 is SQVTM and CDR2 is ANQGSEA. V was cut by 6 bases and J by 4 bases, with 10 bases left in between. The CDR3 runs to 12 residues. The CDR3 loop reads CSVRGVKNIQYF. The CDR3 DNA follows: TGCAGCGTGAGGGGGGTTAAAAACATTCAGTACTTC.

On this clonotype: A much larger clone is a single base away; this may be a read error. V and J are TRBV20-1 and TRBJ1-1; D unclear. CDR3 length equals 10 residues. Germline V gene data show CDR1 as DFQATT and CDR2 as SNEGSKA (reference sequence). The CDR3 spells CGAMVTEAFF. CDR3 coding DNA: TGCGGTGCTATGGTCACTGAAGCTTTCTTT.

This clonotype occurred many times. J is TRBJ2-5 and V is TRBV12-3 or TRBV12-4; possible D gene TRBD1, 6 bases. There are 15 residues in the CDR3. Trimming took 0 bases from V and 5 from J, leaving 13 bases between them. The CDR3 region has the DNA TGTGCCAGCAGTTTAGCTATGACAGGCCGGGAGACCCAGTACTTC. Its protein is CASSLAMTGRETQYF.

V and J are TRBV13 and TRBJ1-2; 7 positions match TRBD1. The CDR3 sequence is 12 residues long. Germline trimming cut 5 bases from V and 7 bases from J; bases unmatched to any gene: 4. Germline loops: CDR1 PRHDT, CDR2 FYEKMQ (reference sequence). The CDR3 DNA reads TGTGCCAGCAGCATGGACAGGACTGGCTACACCTTC. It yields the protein CASSMDRTGYTF.

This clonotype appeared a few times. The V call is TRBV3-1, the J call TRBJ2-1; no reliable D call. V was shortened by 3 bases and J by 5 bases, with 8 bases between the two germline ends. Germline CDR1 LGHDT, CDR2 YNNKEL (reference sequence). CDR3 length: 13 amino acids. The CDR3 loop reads CASSQAFDNEQFF. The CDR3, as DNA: TGTGCCAGCAGCCAGGCCTTTGACAATGAGCAGTTCTTC.

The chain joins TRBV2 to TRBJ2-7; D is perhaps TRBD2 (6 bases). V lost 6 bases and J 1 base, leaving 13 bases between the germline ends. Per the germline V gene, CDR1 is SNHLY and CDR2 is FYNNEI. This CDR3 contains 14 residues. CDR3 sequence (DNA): TGTGCCAGCAGCGTGGACGCGGGGTCCTACGAGCAGTACTTC. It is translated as CASSVDAGSYEQYF.

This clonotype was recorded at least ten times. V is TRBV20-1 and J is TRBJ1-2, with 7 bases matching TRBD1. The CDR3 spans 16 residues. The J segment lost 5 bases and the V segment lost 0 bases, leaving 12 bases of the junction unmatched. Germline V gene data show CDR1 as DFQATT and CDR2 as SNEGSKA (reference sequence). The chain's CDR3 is CSARELRQGDAYGYTF. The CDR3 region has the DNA TGCAGTGCTAGAGAACTTAGACAGGGTGATGCATATGGCTACACCTTC.

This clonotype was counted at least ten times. The CDR3 sequence: CASSSRANSPLHF. The DNA for the CDR3 is TGTGCCAGCAGCTCCCGGGCGAATTCACCCCTCCACTTT. This rearrangement joins TRBV7-2 to TRBJ1-6; D is unresolved. Germline CDR1 SGHTA, CDR2 FQGNSA. This CDR3 is 13 amino acids long. V was pared by 4 bases and J by 7 bases, with 8 bases between.